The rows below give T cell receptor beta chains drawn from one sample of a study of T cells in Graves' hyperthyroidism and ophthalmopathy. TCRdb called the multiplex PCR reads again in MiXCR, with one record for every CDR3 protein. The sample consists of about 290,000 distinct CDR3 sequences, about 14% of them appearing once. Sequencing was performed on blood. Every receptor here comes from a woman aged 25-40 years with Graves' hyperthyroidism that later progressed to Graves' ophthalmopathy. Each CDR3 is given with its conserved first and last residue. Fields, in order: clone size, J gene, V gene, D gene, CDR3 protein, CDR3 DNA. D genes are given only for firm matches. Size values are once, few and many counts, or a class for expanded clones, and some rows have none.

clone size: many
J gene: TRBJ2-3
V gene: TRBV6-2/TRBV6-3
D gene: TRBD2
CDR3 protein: CASSYSWLAGRTDTQYF
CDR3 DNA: TGTGCCAGCAGTTACTCGTGGCTAGCGGGTCGCACAGATACGCAGTATTTT

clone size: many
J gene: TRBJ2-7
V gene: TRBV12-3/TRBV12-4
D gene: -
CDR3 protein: CASSLRRLPYEQYF
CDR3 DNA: TGTGCCAGCAGTTTACGGCGGCTCCCCTACGAGCAGTACTTC

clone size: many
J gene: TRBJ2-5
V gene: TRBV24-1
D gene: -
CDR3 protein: CATSDLWAPETQYF
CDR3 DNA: TGTGCCACCAGTGATTTGTGGGCTCCAGAGACCCAGTACTTC

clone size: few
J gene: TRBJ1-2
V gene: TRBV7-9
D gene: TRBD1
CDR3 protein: CASSPETGRSRGCTF
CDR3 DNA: TGTGCCAGCAGCCCAGAGACAGGGAGGTCCCGGGGCTGCACCTTC

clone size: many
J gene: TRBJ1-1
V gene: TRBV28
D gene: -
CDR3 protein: CASSSDLMNTEAFF
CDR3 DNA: TGTGCCAGCAGTTCCGATTTAATGAACACTGAAGCTTTCTTT

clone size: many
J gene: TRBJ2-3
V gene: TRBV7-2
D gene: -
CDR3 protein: CASRAARVTDTQYF
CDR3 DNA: TGTGCCAGCAGAGCGGCCAGGGTGACAGATACGCAGTATTTT

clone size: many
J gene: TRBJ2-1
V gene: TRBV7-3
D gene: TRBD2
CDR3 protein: CASSSSGTEQFF
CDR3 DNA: TGTGCCAGCAGCTCGAGCGGGACTGAGCAGTTCTTC

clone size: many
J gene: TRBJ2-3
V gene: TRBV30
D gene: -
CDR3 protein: CAWSNPDTQYF
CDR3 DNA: TGTGCCTGGTCGAATCCGGATACGCAGTATTTT

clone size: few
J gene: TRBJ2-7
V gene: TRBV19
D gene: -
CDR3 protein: CATSPVGYGEQYF
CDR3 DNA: TGTGCCACCTCCCCGGTGGGGTACGGCGAGCAGTACTTC

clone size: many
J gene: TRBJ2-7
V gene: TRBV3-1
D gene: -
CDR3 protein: CASSQNQGRYYEQYF
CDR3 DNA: TGTGCCAGCAGCCAAAATCAGGGTCGGTACTACGAGCAGTACTTC

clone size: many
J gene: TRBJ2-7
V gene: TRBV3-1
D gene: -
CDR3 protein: CASSQSELHEQYF
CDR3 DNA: TGTGCCAGCAGCCAGTCAGAACTCCACGAGCAGTACTTC

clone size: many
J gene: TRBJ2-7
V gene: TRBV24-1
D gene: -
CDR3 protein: CATSATGEPYEQYF
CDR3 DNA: TGTGCCACCAGTGCGACAGGAGAACCCTACGAGCAGTACTTC

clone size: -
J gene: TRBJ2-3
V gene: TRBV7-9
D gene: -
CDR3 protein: CASSLEDGATDTQYF
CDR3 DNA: TGTGCCAGCAGCTTAGAGGACGGGGCCACAGATACGCAGTATTTT

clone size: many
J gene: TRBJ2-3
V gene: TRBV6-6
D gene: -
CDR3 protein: CASSYGQSGRASSTDTQYF
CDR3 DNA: TGTGCCAGCAGTTACGGTCAAAGCGGGCGGGCTTCTAGCACAGATACGCAGTATTTT

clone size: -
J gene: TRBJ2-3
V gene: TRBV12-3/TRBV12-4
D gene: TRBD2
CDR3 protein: CASSYGLAGGSDTQYF
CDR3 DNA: TGTGCCAGCAGTTACGGACTAGCGGGGGGTTCAGATACGCAGTATTTT

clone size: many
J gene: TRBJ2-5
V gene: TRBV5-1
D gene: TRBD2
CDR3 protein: CASSSTSPRETQYF
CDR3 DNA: TGCGCCAGCAGCTCGACTAGCCCGAGGGAGACCCAGTACTTC

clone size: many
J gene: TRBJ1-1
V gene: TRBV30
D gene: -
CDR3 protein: CAWSGGSTEAFF
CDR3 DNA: TGTGCCTGGAGTGGAGGGAGCACTGAAGCTTTCTTT

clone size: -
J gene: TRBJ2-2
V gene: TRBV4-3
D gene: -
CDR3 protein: CASSPQYTGELFF
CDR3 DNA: TGCGCCAGCAGCCCCCAGTATACCGGGGAGCTGTTTTTT

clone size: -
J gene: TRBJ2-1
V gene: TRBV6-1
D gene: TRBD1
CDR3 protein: CASRLARDRGGGEQFF
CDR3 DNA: TGTGCCAGCAGGCTGGCCCGGGACAGGGGAGGAGGAGAGCAGTTCTTC

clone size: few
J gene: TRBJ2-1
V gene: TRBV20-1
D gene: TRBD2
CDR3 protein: CRVSSGISHNEQFF
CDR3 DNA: TGCAGGGTATCTAGCGGTATTTCCCACAATGAGCAGTTCTTC

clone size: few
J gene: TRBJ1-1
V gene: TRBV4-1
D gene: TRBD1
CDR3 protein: CASSPGTGRKRGTEAFF
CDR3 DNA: TGCGCCAGCAGCCCCGGGACAGGGCGTAAAAGGGGCACTGAAGCTTTCTTT

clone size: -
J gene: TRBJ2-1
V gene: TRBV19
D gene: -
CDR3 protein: CASSIDRKGKFF
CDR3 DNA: TGTGCCAGTAGTATCGACAGGAAGGGGAAGTTCTTC

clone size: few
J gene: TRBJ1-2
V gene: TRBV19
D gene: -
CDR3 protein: CASSMVGPPYGYTF
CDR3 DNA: TGTGCCAGTAGTATGGTGGGACCGCCCTATGGCTACACCTTC

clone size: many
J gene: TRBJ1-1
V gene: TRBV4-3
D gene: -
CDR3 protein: CASSQRKLNTEAFF
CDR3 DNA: TGCGCCAGCAGCCAAAGGAAGTTGAACACTGAAGCTTTCTTT